Each of the 8 T cell receptor beta chains below was sequenced from the same sample in a study of immune cell composition in non-small cell lung cancer. Measured with immunoSEQ multiplex PCR; TCRdb has only the in-frame clones, and not every one. The data show about 7,500 clones, with roughly 65% seen just once and around 8.2% held by the top ten. The sequencing sample was made of lung tumor tissue. The receptors were sampled from a human donor with non-small cell lung cancer.

The rearrangement joins TRBV28 to TRBJ2-2; 8 nucleotides align to TRBD2. The V gene's germline CDR1 is MDHEN and CDR2 SYDVKM. The CDR3 spans 15 residues. V lost 5 bases, J lost 5 bases, and 7 bases stayed unmatched. CDR3 bases: TGTGCCAGCAGTCCGGGACTAGAAGGGACCGGGGAGCTGTTTTTT. It translates to CASSPGLEGTGELFF.

The chain couples TRBV6-5 to TRBJ2-3; possible D gene TRBD2, 6 bases. This CDR3 has 16 residues. Germline loops: CDR1 MNHEY, CDR2 SVGAGI. Trimming pared 2 bases from V and 2 bases from J, leaving 14 bases between. The CDR3 sequence: CASSYRGSGATDTQYF. The CDR3 coding sequence is TGTGCCAGCAGTTACAGAGGTAGCGGAGCCACAGATACGCAGTATTTT.

This clone turned up a few times. V and J are TRBV6-6 and TRBJ1-2; maybe TRBD1 (6 bases). The V end was cut by 8 bases, the J end by 3 bases, with 13 bases between. Germline CDR1 reads MNHNY; CDR2 reads SVGAGI (reference sequence). CDR3 size: 13 residues. The CDR3 region is CASRQGLDYGYTF. The DNA for the CDR3 is TGTGCCAGCCGGCAGGGGCTAGACTATGGCTACACCTTC.

This chain links TRBV5-6 with TRBJ2-1; the match to TRBD1 covers 8 bases. Germline V lookup: CDR1 SGHDT, CDR2 YYEEEE. Trimming took 4 bases from V and 4 from J; bases not matched to a gene: 10. The CDR3 runs to 16 residues. CDR3 sequence reads: CASSPFDRGLYNEQFF. The CDR3 nucleotides read TGTGCCAGCAGCCCATTCGACAGGGGCCTTTACAATGAGCAGTTCTTC. Variable domain in full (rest from reference TRBV5-6 and TRBJ2-1): DAGVTQSPTHLIKTRGQQVTLRCSPKSGHDTVSWYQQALGQGPQFIFQYYEEEERQRGNFPDRFSGHQFPNYSSELNVNALLLGDSALYLCASSPFDRGLYNEQFFGPGTRLTVL.

The V call is TRBV7-8, the J call TRBJ2-3, with a possible D match to TRBD1 (6 bases). Trimming shortened V by 4 bases and J by 4 bases, and 12 bases separated the two germline ends. The germline CDR1 and CDR2 sequences are SGHVS and FQNEAQ. The CDR3 runs 14 residues. The CDR3 bases are TGTGCCAGCAGCTCATCAGGGGCGTCAGATACGCAGTATTTT. Its translation is CASSSSGASDTQYF.

This chain links TRBV6-5 with TRBJ2-2; TRBD1 matches 8 bases. The trim removed 2 bases at V and 4 bases at J, leaving 6 bases unmatched. CDR1 MNHEY and CDR2 SVGAGI come from the germline V gene. This CDR3 has 16 residues. CDR3 DNA sequence: TGTGCCAGCAGTTACCACAGGGGGGTTCCCACCGGGGAGCTGTTTTTT. Translated, it gives CASSYHRGVPTGELFF.

This clone has just one count. The chain links TRBV9 to TRBJ1-3, with TRBD1 matching 7 bases. This CDR3 region has 17 residues. Looked up from germline, CDR1 is SGDLS and CDR2 is YYNGEE. V trimming: 2 bases; J trimming: 2 bases; junction bases outside the gene matches: 10. CDR3 sequence reads: CASSVLGTVDPGNTIYF. In DNA form, the CDR3 reads TGTGCCAGCAGCGTTTTGGGGACAGTTGATCCTGGAAACACCATATATTTT.

A remark on this clone: The junction departs from the called germline gene at one end, perhaps through a read error. The CDR3 region has the DNA TGTGCTAGCAGCTTAGCCGGGACTAGCGGGCCCTCCTACGAGCAGTACTTC. This translates into CASSLAGTSGPSYEQYF. V and J are TRBV7-7 and TRBJ2-5; TRBD2 matches 12 bases. The DNA end lines up better with TRBJ2-7; the J call may be wrong. The germline gives CDR1 SSHAT, CDR2 FNYEAQ (reference sequence). The CDR3 consists of 17 residues.